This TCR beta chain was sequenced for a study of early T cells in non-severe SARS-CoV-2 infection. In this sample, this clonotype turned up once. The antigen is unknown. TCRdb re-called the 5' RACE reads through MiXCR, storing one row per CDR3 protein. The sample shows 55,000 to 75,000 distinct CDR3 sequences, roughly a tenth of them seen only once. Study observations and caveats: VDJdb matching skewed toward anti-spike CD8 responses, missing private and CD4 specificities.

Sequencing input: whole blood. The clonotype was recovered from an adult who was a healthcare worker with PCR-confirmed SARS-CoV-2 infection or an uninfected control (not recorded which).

CDR3 loop: CASSPQRQGYEQYF. CDR3 coding DNA: TGTGCCAGCAGCCCTCAAAGACAGGGCTACGAGCAGTACTTC. The chain joins TRBV9 to TRBJ2-7; 7 bases are a match to TRBD1. Per the germline V gene, CDR1 is SGDLS and CDR2 is YYNGEE. V shed 4 bases and J 3 bases; nucleotides not matched to a gene: 7. This CDR3 contains 14 residues.